A selection of T cell receptor beta chains follows, all from one sample in a study of CD8+CD57+ T cells in acquired aplastic anemia. TCRdb called the reads again in MiXCR, with one record for every CDR3 protein. The sample shows over 150,000 distinct CDR3 sequences, 55% to 65% of them seen only once. Sequencing was carried out using sorted CD4+, CD8+, or CD8+CD57+ T cells (not recorded which) from PBMCs. The receptors come from a human donor with aplastic anemia. CDR3s include the opening cysteine and the closing phenylalanine or tryptophan. D genes are given only for firm matches. Size tells how often a clone was seen (once, few, many) or the class of an expanded clone, and some rows leave it out.

>TRBJ2-3|TRBD2|TRBV20-1|-
TGCAGTGCTATCTCTAGCGGGAGTTTCGTCCTCACAGATACGCAGTATTTT
CSAISSGSFVLTDTQYF
>TRBJ1-2|TRBD1|TRBV15|-
TGTGCCACCAGCAGAGGAGGGGGCGCAAACTATGGCTACACCTTC
CATSRGGGANYGYTF
>TRBJ1-6|TRBD1|TRBV6-1|-
TGTGCCAGCAATCCGCAGGGGGGATCACCCCTCCACTTT
CASNPQGGSPLHF
>TRBJ2-7|-|TRBV15|-
TGTGCCACCAGCAGAGATTTTCTAGCGCAGGGGGCCTACGAGCAGTACTTC
CATSRDFLAQGAYEQYF
>TRBJ2-7|TRBD1|TRBV20-1|-
TGCAGTGCTAGTGAGGACAGGCTCTCCTACGAGCAGTACTTC
CSASEDRLSYEQYF
>TRBJ2-6|-|TRBV4-1|-
TGCGCCAGCAGCCCTCAGGCAGACGCTGGGGCCAACGTCCTGACTTTC
CASSPQADAGANVLTF
>TRBJ2-1|-|TRBV5-1|-
TGCGCCAGCAGCTCGGAGTTCAATGAGCAGTTCTTC
CASSSEFNEQFF
>TRBJ2-1|-|TRBV5-1|-
TGCGCCAGCAGCTTGGGTATCGGTAGTCCACACAATGAGCAGTTCTTC
CASSLGIGSPHNEQFF
>TRBJ1-5|-|TRBV29-1|-
TGCAGCGTTGAAGTGGGAAACGATCAGCCCCAGCATTTT
CSVEVGNDQPQHF
>TRBJ1-6|TRBD1|TRBV6-5|few
TGTGCCACCAGACAGGGCGACAATTCACCCCTCCACTTT
CATRQGDNSPLHF
>TRBJ1-4|TRBD1|TRBV5-1|-
TGCGCCAGCAGCAATCCAACAGGGGGCCAAGAAAAACTGTTTTTT
CASSNPTGGQEKLFF
>TRBJ1-1|TRBD1|TRBV3-1|many
TGTGCCAGCAGCCCCCCGACAGGGCTGAAAGCTTTCTTT
CASSPPTGLKAFF
>TRBJ1-2|TRBD1|TRBV24-1|-
TGTGCCACCAGTGAATACAGGGGATATGGCTACACCTTC
CATSEYRGYGYTF
>TRBJ1-2|TRBD1|TRBV20-1|many
TGCAGTGCTAGAGATCGGGCTTTACAGGGGGCCAACTATGGCTACACCTTC
CSARDRALQGANYGYTF
>TRBJ2-3|TRBD1|TRBV25-1|-
TGTGCCAGCAGTGCAGGGGGCGGCACAGATACGCAGTATTTT
CASSAGGGTDTQYF
>TRBJ2-5|TRBD2|TRBV7-9|-
TGTGCCATCAGCTTTCTTGCGGGAGGAGAGACCCAGTACTTC
CAISFLAGGETQYF
>TRBJ1-2|TRBD1|TRBV5-4|-
TGTGCCAGCAGCTACAGGGGAAGCTACACCTTC
CASSYRGSYTF
>TRBJ2-3|-|TRBV20-1|once
TGCAGTGCTAGAGATATCGAGCCGGCAACAGATACGCAGTATTTT
CSARDIEPATDTQYF
>TRBJ1-2|-|TRBV29-1|many
TGCAGCGTTGAAGGGGGGGGAATCTATGGCTACACCTTC
CSVEGGGIYGYTF
>TRBJ2-7|TRBD1|TRBV7-9|-
TGTGCCAGCAGCTTAGATAGGGTAAGGGACAGGTCCAACGAGCAGTACTTC
CASSLDRVRDRSNEQYF
>TRBJ1-6|-|TRBV7-9|-
TGTGCCAGCAGCTTCCGCGAGTTGGGTTCACCCCTCCACTTT
CASSFRELGSPLHF
>TRBJ1-1|-|TRBV7-2|-
TGTGCCAGCAGCTTGAACAGGGTCAGGACTGAAGCTTTCTTT
CASSLNRVRTEAFF
>TRBJ2-7|-|TRBV6-6|-
TGTGCCAGCAGTTACCGGCAGGGAGCGAGGGAGCAGTACTTC
CASSYRQGAREQYF
>TRBJ2-7|-|TRBV19|-
TGTGCCAGTAGCTACAGGGTGGGCCAGGACGAGCAGTACTTC
CASSYRVGQDEQYF
>TRBJ1-1|-|TRBV29-1|-
TGCAGCGCCGCTGGGGGTGGGGACACTGAAGCTTTCTTT
CSAAGGGDTEAFF
>TRBJ2-5|TRBD2|TRBV2|-
TGTGCCAGCAATGGACTAGCGGGAGGGCTGGGTTCCCAGTACTTC
CASNGLAGGLGSQYF
>TRBJ1-6|TRBD1|TRBV11-2|many
TGTGCCAGCAGACCGTACCGGGACAGGGATTTGAATTCACCCCTCCACTTT
CASRPYRDRDLNSPLHF
>TRBJ1-2|-|TRBV29-1|-
TGCAGCGTTGAACGACGGGACACTCGGGGCGCCAGTGGCTACACCTTC
CSVERRDTRGASGYTF
>TRBJ2-3|-|TRBV7-3|few
TGTGCCAGCAGCTTAGAGGTGGCGACAGATACGCAGTATTTT
CASSLEVATDTQYF
>TRBJ2-7|-|TRBV7-9|-
TGTGCCAGCAGCTTAGCGACGGGACCCCTCTACGAGCAGTACTTC
CASSLATGPLYEQYF
>TRBJ2-3|-|TRBV9|many
TGTGCCAGCAGCGTACTCGGGTGGGGGGCAGATACGCAGTATTTT
CASSVLGWGADTQYF
>TRBJ2-7|-|TRBV5-6|many
TGTGCCAGCAACTCTAGGACGGCTCCCTACGAGCAGTACTTC
CASNSRTAPYEQYF
>TRBJ2-3|TRBD2|TRBV7-9|-
TGTGCCAGCAGCTTAGCAGCGGGGGGTGCGACAGATACGCAGTATTTT
CASSLAAGGATDTQYF
>TRBJ1-2|TRBD1|TRBV5-4|-
TGTGCCGGCAGCCCCGGATCCGGGACAGGAACTAAATGGGACTATGGCTACACCTTC
CAGSPGSGTGTKWDYGYTF
>TRBJ2-1|-|TRBV20-1|-
TGCAGTGCTAGAGATTGGAGAAGTAATGAGCAGTTCTTC
CSARDWRSNEQFF
>TRBJ2-1|TRBD2|TRBV24-1|-
TGTGCCACCAGTGATTTGGGTCCGGGGGGGGCTCGGTCGGGAGGACACTACAATGAGCAGTTCTTC
CATSDLGPGGARSGGHYNEQFF
>TRBJ2-2|-|TRBV19|many
TGTGCCAGTAGGTCCCTTGAGGGGGACACCGGGGAGCTGTTTTTT
CASRSLEGDTGELFF
>TRBJ2-3|TRBD1|TRBV15|few
TGTGCCACCAGCAATAGACAGGGGGCAGATACGCAGTATTTT
CATSNRQGADTQYF
>TRBJ1-4|TRBD1|TRBV2|-
TGTGCCAGCAGTGCCGGGACAGGGTCTGAAAAACTGTTTTTT
CASSAGTGSEKLFF
>TRBJ1-2|-|TRBV11-2|-
TGTGCCAGCAGCCCCGGGCTGGGGTTTAACTATGGCTACACCTTC
CASSPGLGFNYGYTF
>TRBJ1-1|-|TRBV5-1|once
TGCGCCAGCAGCTCGGCCCTTCGGACCCTGAACACTGAAGCTTTCTTT
CASSSALRTLNTEAFF
>TRBJ2-1|-|TRBV19|-
TGTGCCAGTACGGGACAGCGGGCATCTTACAATGAGCAGTTCTTC
CASTGQRASYNEQFF
>TRBJ2-3|TRBD2|TRBV24-1|many
TGTGCCACCAGTGATTCTAAGCGGGGGGTCTCCACAGATACGCAGTATTTT
CATSDSKRGVSTDTQYF
>TRBJ2-1|TRBD2|TRBV6-6|many
TGTGCCAGCACCGATCTAGCGGGGGCCTTGAATGAGCAGTTCTTC
CASTDLAGALNEQFF
>TRBJ1-2|-|TRBV5-1|-
TGCGCCAGCAGCCCGACAGGTTTAGATTCCCATGGTTACCACACCTTC
CASSPTGLDSHGYHTF
>TRBJ2-1|-|TRBV2|-
TGTGCCAGCAGTCGGTCACTAGTGCTTTACAATGAGCAGTTCTTC
CASSRSLVLYNEQFF
>TRBJ2-5|-|TRBV29-1|few
TGCAGCGTTGAAGGACAGGGAGGAAGGGAGACCCAGTACTTC
CSVEGQGGRETQYF
>TRBJ2-7|-|TRBV20-1|many
TGCAGTGCTAGAATCCGGGACTTCTCCTACGAGCAGTACTTC
CSARIRDFSYEQYF
>TRBJ2-4|-|TRBV7-8|-
TGTGCCAGCAGCTTATTTGCGGGACCAACGGACATTCAGTACTTC
CASSLFAGPTDIQYF
>TRBJ1-2|-|TRBV7-2|-
TGTGCCAGCAGCAAGACAGCGCCCTATGGCTACACCTTC
CASSKTAPYGYTF
>TRBJ2-7|TRBD1|TRBV20-1|once
TGCAGCGTTGAAAAACCGGGACAGACCTACGAGCAGTACTTC
CSVEKPGQTYEQYF
>TRBJ1-1|TRBD1|TRBV2|many
TGTGCCAGCATCCCCCGGGAGGGGGCCAACACTGAAGCTTTCTTT
CASIPREGANTEAFF
>TRBJ2-3|-|TRBV29-1|-
TGCAGCCACATGGGCACAGATACGCAGTATTTT
CSHMGTDTQYF
>TRBJ2-7|-|TRBV20-1|-
TGCAGTGCTAGAGATAGCGGCTACTACGAGCAGTACTTC
CSARDSGYYEQYF
>TRBJ2-7|TRBD1|TRBV7-2|-
TGTGCCAGCAGTTTCGCCGGGACAGCCTTTACTCCGGGGGAGCAGTACTTC
CASSFAGTAFTPGEQYF
>TRBJ2-7|-|TRBV27|-
TGTGCCAGCAGTTTCGGGTGGGTTCAGGACGAGCAGTACTTC
CASSFGWVQDEQYF
>TRBJ2-7|-|TRBV5-1|-
TGCGCCAGCAGCCCCTCGGCCGGGAGATCCTACGAGCAGTACTTC
CASSPSAGRSYEQYF
>TRBJ2-3|-|TRBV24-1|once
TGTGCCACCAGTGATTTTGGCGCCAGCACAGATACGCAGTATTTT
CATSDFGASTDTQYF
>TRBJ2-7|TRBD2|TRBV7-2|-
TGTGCCAGCAGTCCCCAGGTCCTAGCGGGAGGAGTGGGCGAGCAGTACTTC
CASSPQVLAGGVGEQYF
>TRBJ2-7|TRBD2|TRBV15|-
TGTGCCACCAGCGGGGGGGAGGACGAGCAGTACTTC
CATSGGEDEQYF